The rows below give T cell receptor beta chains drawn from one sample of a study of regulatory T cells in long-lasting Graves disease. TCRdb itself ran the multiplex PCR reads through MiXCR, one entry per CDR3 protein. The data hold roughly 610,000 distinct CDR3 sequences, with 15% to 20% observed a single time. This sample also appeared in a second study, on T cells in Graves' hyperthyroidism and ophthalmopathy.

Specimen: peripheral blood mononuclear cells (PBMCs), collected at new diagnosis, from a patient treated with antithyroid drugs. The receptors derive from a man in his late teens or twenties with Graves disease. Each CDR3 is given with its conserved first and last residue. The order of the fields is V gene, CDR3 length, D gene, clone size, J gene, CDR3 DNA, CDR3 protein. The D gene is left open where the match is weak. Size tells how often a clone was seen (once, few, many) or the class of an expanded clone, and some rows leave it out.

v_gene: TRBV11-2; len: 17; d_gene: -; abundance: many; j_gene: TRBJ2-7; CDR3nt: TGTGCCAGCACCACTTATCAGGCGGCATATTCTTCCTACGAGCAGTACTTC; CDR3aa: CASTTYQAAYSSYEQYF
v_gene: TRBV28; len: 13; d_gene: -; abundance: many; j_gene: TRBJ1-2; CDR3nt: TGTGCCAGCAAGGTGGTTTTTAGCTATGGCTACACCTTC; CDR3aa: CASKVVFSYGYTF
v_gene: TRBV6-4; len: 14; d_gene: TRBD2; abundance: -; j_gene: TRBJ2-5; CDR3nt: TGTGCCAGCAGGGAGCGGGGCCCAAGGGCGACCCAGTACTTC; CDR3aa: CASRERGPRATQYF
v_gene: TRBV7-9; len: 15; d_gene: TRBD2; abundance: -; j_gene: TRBJ2-2; CDR3nt: TGTGCCAGCAGCTTAGCCCTAGCGGGAAACGGGGAGCTGTTTTTT; CDR3aa: CASSLALAGNGELFF
v_gene: TRBV27; len: 18; d_gene: -; abundance: many; j_gene: TRBJ1-6; CDR3nt: TGTGCCAGCAGTTTAAAACTCTCGGGGACGGGACTTAATTCACCCCTCCACTTT; CDR3aa: CASSLKLSGTGLNSPLHF
v_gene: TRBV10-3; len: 12; d_gene: -; abundance: many; j_gene: TRBJ2-7; CDR3nt: TGTGCCATCAGTGTATCAGGGTCCGAGCAGTACTTC; CDR3aa: CAISVSGSEQYF
v_gene: TRBV20-1; len: 12; d_gene: -; abundance: -; j_gene: TRBJ1-5; CDR3nt: TGCAGTGCTAGTTCCGGGTCTCAGCCCCAGCATTTT; CDR3aa: CSASSGSQPQHF
v_gene: TRBV19; len: 18; d_gene: -; abundance: -; j_gene: TRBJ2-6; CDR3nt: TGTGCCAGTAGACCCTATAGACAGGGAGGCTCTGGGGCCAACGTCCTGACTTTC; CDR3aa: CASRPYRQGGSGANVLTF
v_gene: TRBV7-9; len: 15; d_gene: -; abundance: many; j_gene: TRBJ2-5; CDR3nt: TGTGCCAGCAGCTTAGTTGGAGGGGTCCGAGAGACCCAGTACTTC; CDR3aa: CASSLVGGVRETQYF
v_gene: TRBV20-1; len: 15; d_gene: TRBD1; abundance: many; j_gene: TRBJ1-2; CDR3nt: TGCAGTGCTAGTTTATTCGGGGACAGGGCACGCGGCTACACCTTC; CDR3aa: CSASLFGDRARGYTF
v_gene: TRBV6-1; len: 14; d_gene: -; abundance: many; j_gene: TRBJ1-1; CDR3nt: TGTGCCAGCAGTGAACTCGGTGGGAACACTGAAGCTTTCTTT; CDR3aa: CASSELGGNTEAFF
v_gene: TRBV10-1; len: 15; d_gene: -; abundance: few; j_gene: TRBJ1-2; CDR3nt: TGCGCCAGCAGGCCAAGAGGAGGGGGGGCCTATGGCTACACCTTC; CDR3aa: CASRPRGGGAYGYTF
v_gene: TRBV7-9; len: 16; d_gene: -; abundance: many; j_gene: TRBJ1-1; CDR3nt: TGTGCCAGCAGCACCGCCAGGCAGGGGTTTATTGCTGAAGCTTTCTTT; CDR3aa: CASSTARQGFIAEAFF
v_gene: TRBV19; len: 15; d_gene: -; abundance: few; j_gene: TRBJ2-1; CDR3nt: TGTGCCAGTAGTATCCGGGGGAACAAGGTGGGTGAGCAGTTCTTC; CDR3aa: CASSIRGNKVGEQFF
v_gene: TRBV3-1; len: 12; d_gene: -; abundance: many; j_gene: TRBJ1-5; CDR3nt: TGTGCCAGCAGCCAATTTGGCGGACCCCAGCATTTT; CDR3aa: CASSQFGGPQHF
v_gene: TRBV13; len: 15; d_gene: TRBD2; abundance: many; j_gene: TRBJ2-1; CDR3nt: TGTGCCAGCAGCTCCTCGACTAGCGGGAGAAATGAGCAGTTCTTC; CDR3aa: CASSSSTSGRNEQFF
v_gene: TRBV7-2; len: 18; d_gene: TRBD2; abundance: many; j_gene: TRBJ2-1; CDR3nt: TGTGCCAGCAGCTTGAGCGCGACTAGCCGGGCCCGCGGGGGTGAGCAGTTCTTC; CDR3aa: CASSLSATSRARGGEQFF
v_gene: TRBV7-9; len: 15; d_gene: TRBD2; abundance: few; j_gene: TRBJ2-3; CDR3nt: TGTGCCAGCAGCTTCATAGCGGGAGCAACAGATACGCAGTATTTT; CDR3aa: CASSFIAGATDTQYF
v_gene: TRBV7-2; len: 15; d_gene: TRBD2; abundance: -; j_gene: TRBJ2-7; CDR3nt: TGTGCCAGCAGCTTAGTCCGGGAGGGTACCTACGAGCAGTACTTC; CDR3aa: CASSLVREGTYEQYF
v_gene: TRBV9; len: 15; d_gene: TRBD2; abundance: -; j_gene: TRBJ2-2; CDR3nt: TGTGCCAGCAGCCCTAGCGGGGCTGACACCGGGGAGCTGTTTTTT; CDR3aa: CASSPSGADTGELFF
v_gene: TRBV7-2; len: 11; d_gene: -; abundance: few; j_gene: TRBJ2-7; CDR3nt: TGTGCCAGCAGCGCGAACAGGATTCGTCCCTTC; CDR3aa: CASSANRIRPF
v_gene: TRBV20-1; len: 14; d_gene: -; abundance: few; j_gene: TRBJ2-4; CDR3nt: TGCAGTGCTAGGGTACAGGGAGCCAAAAACATTCAGTACTTC; CDR3aa: CSARVQGAKNIQYF
v_gene: TRBV7-9; len: 18; d_gene: -; abundance: many; j_gene: TRBJ1-4; CDR3nt: TGTGCCAGCAGCTTAACCTCCGGGCCAGCAGCATGGGGTGAAAAACTGTTTTTT; CDR3aa: CASSLTSGPAAWGEKLFF
v_gene: TRBV27; len: 16; d_gene: TRBD1; abundance: few; j_gene: TRBJ2-5; CDR3nt: TGTGCCAGCAGTTTCTCCGGGACAGCCTGGGTGGAGACCCAGTACTTC; CDR3aa: CASSFSGTAWVETQYF
v_gene: TRBV27; len: 13; d_gene: -; abundance: few; j_gene: TRBJ2-7; CDR3nt: TGTGCCAGCAGTTCAGTTTCTAACTACGAGCAGTACTTC; CDR3aa: CASSSVSNYEQYF
v_gene: TRBV24-1; len: 12; d_gene: -; abundance: -; j_gene: TRBJ1-5; CDR3nt: TGTGCCACCAGTGACGGGAATCAGCCCCAGCATTTT; CDR3aa: CATSDGNQPQHF
v_gene: TRBV3-1; len: 13; d_gene: -; abundance: few; j_gene: TRBJ2-5; CDR3nt: TGTGCCAGCAGCCCGGCTTTCGAAGAGACCCAGTACTTC; CDR3aa: CASSPAFEETQYF
v_gene: TRBV30; len: 14; d_gene: TRBD1; abundance: -; j_gene: TRBJ2-7; CDR3nt: TGTGCCTGGAGTTATGGACAGGGGCTCCACGAGCAGTACTTC; CDR3aa: CAWSYGQGLHEQYF
v_gene: TRBV20-1; len: 14; d_gene: TRBD1; abundance: few; j_gene: TRBJ1-1; CDR3nt: TGCAGTGCTTCCCAGGGGGGGGGGATCTCTGAAGCTTTCTTT; CDR3aa: CSASQGGGISEAFF
v_gene: TRBV20-1; len: 15; d_gene: -; abundance: many; j_gene: TRBJ2-5; CDR3nt: TGCAGTGCTAGAGTATACGGGAAGGGGCAAGAGACCCAGTACTTC; CDR3aa: CSARVYGKGQETQYF
v_gene: TRBV11-2; len: 15; d_gene: TRBD1; abundance: few; j_gene: TRBJ1-1; CDR3nt: TGTGCCAGCAGCTCTCAGACAGGGGCAAACACTGAAGCTTTCTTT; CDR3aa: CASSSQTGANTEAFF
v_gene: TRBV12-3/TRBV12-4; len: 15; d_gene: -; abundance: -; j_gene: TRBJ2-7; CDR3nt: TGTGCCAGCAGTTTCGAGGACCTTAACCCCTACGAGCAGTACTTC; CDR3aa: CASSFEDLNPYEQYF
v_gene: TRBV27; len: 14; d_gene: -; abundance: many; j_gene: TRBJ2-7; CDR3nt: TGTGCCAGCAGTTTATCGGGCAGACGATACGAGCAGTACTTC; CDR3aa: CASSLSGRRYEQYF
v_gene: TRBV30; len: 10; d_gene: -; abundance: few; j_gene: TRBJ2-4; CDR3nt: TGCGCGCGGGGGCAAAACATTCAGTACTTC; CDR3aa: CARGQNIQYF
v_gene: TRBV7-2; len: 15; d_gene: -; abundance: -; j_gene: TRBJ1-2; CDR3nt: TGTGCCAGCAGCCGCGGGTCCGGGGTGGCCTATGGCTACACCTTC; CDR3aa: CASSRGSGVAYGYTF
v_gene: TRBV4-1; len: 16; d_gene: TRBD2; abundance: -; j_gene: TRBJ2-3; CDR3nt: TGCGCCAGCAGCAGAGCGGGACTAGCGGATTCAGATACGCAGTATTTT; CDR3aa: CASSRAGLADSDTQYF
v_gene: TRBV27; len: 14; d_gene: -; abundance: -; j_gene: TRBJ1-5; CDR3nt: TGTGCCAGCAGCCCCCGGGGCCTCAATCAGCCCCAGCATTTT; CDR3aa: CASSPRGLNQPQHF
v_gene: TRBV3-1; len: 20; d_gene: -; abundance: -; j_gene: TRBJ2-1; CDR3nt: TGTGCCAGCAGCCAAGAAGTTGTGGAAAGCCGCGGGGTTCGCTACAATGAGCAGTTCTTC; CDR3aa: CASSQEVVESRGVRYNEQFF
v_gene: TRBV6-2/TRBV6-3; len: 16; d_gene: -; abundance: few; j_gene: TRBJ2-7; CDR3nt: TGTGCCAGCAGTGAAGCGTTCCGGGCGGCTTTTGGCGAGCAGTACTTC; CDR3aa: CASSEAFRAAFGEQYF
v_gene: TRBV11-2; len: 18; d_gene: -; abundance: -; j_gene: TRBJ1-6; CDR3nt: TGTGCCAGCAGCTTAGAGGGTTTGAAAAGCTCCTATAATTCACCCCTCCACTTT; CDR3aa: CASSLEGLKSSYNSPLHF
v_gene: TRBV12-3/TRBV12-4; len: 17; d_gene: -; abundance: few; j_gene: TRBJ1-4; CDR3nt: TGTGCCAGCAGCCCACCGCGGAGAGGCCTCTCTAATGAAAAACTGTTTTTT; CDR3aa: CASSPPRRGLSNEKLFF
v_gene: TRBV28; len: 18; d_gene: -; abundance: many; j_gene: TRBJ1-1; CDR3nt: TGTGCCAGCAGCCATCCCCTGCTAGCGACTGACATGAACACTGAAGCTTTCTTT; CDR3aa: CASSHPLLATDMNTEAFF
v_gene: TRBV29-1; len: 14; d_gene: -; abundance: many; j_gene: TRBJ1-1; CDR3nt: TGCAGCGTTGAAGTAAAGGCCCTGGCCACTGAAGCTTTCTTT; CDR3aa: CSVEVKALATEAFF